Below are 26 T cell receptor beta chains sequenced from a single sample in a study of cytomegalovirus exposure and HLA in healthy donors. The PCR had 60 Vbeta and 13 Jbeta primers. TCRdb keeps only in-frame clones here, not all; method: immunoSEQ multiplex PCR. The sample lists about 150,000 clones, around 66% occurring once. Material: PBMCs. All receptors derive from a woman between 25 and 40 years old in good health and CMV-seropositive.

This chain connects TRBV30 to TRBJ2-7, with 9 bases lining up with TRBD1. This CDR3 contains 14 residues. Trimming took 3 bases from V and 5 from J; bases not matched to a gene: 8. Looked up from germline, CDR1 is GTSNPN and CDR2 is SVGIG (reference sequence). The CDR3 protein is CAWSRGQGGDEQYF. The CDR3, as DNA: TGTGCCTGGAGCCGGGGACAGGGAGGAGACGAGCAGTACTTC. Full variable domain (remainder filled in from reference TRBV30 and TRBJ2-7): SQTIHQWPATLVQPVGSPLSLECTVEGTSNPNLYWYRQAAGRGLQLLFYSVGIGQISSEVPQNLSASRPQDRQFILSSKKLLLSDSGFYLCAWSRGQGGDEQYFGPGTRLTVT.

The V and J genes are TRBV20-1 and TRBJ2-1; no clear D gene. Germline CDR1 reads DFQATT; CDR2 reads SNEGSKA (reference sequence). The CDR3 has 11 residues. The V end was cut by 8 bases, the J end by 4 bases, with 9 bases between. The CDR3 sequence: CSRAIYNEQFF. CDR3 nucleotide sequence: TGCAGTCGAGCCATTTACAATGAGCAGTTCTTC.

This clone occurred a few times. The chain is built from TRBV4-2 and TRBJ1-2; D gene ambiguous. This CDR3 comprises 13 residues. Between the trimmed V and J ends, which lost 5 bases and 0 bases, there was a span of 7 bases. CDR1 LGHNA and CDR2 YNFKEQ come from the germline V gene. CDR3: CASSSDPNYGYTF. For the CDR3, the DNA is TGTGCCAGCAGCTCAGATCCTAACTATGGCTACACCTTC.

Only a few counts were recorded for this clone. The chain couples TRBV19 to TRBJ2-2, with 13 bases fitting TRBD2. The V gene's germline CDR1 is LNHDA and CDR2 SQIVND (reference sequence). The CDR3 loop spans 14 amino acids. J lost 6 bases, V lost 6 bases, and 1 base had no gene match. The CDR3 loop is CASSGLAGAGELFF. CDR3 DNA: TGTGCCAGTAGCGGACTAGCGGGAGCCGGGGAGCTGTTTTTT.

The chain is built from TRBV9 and TRBJ2-3, with 14 bases identical to TRBD2. Germline V gives CDR1 SGDLS, CDR2 YYNGEE. The V gene end was trimmed by 3 bases and the J gene end by 8 bases; junction bases not matched to a gene: 5. The CDR3 is made up of 15 amino acids. CDR3 sequence reads: CASSGEGLAGGTQYF. In DNA, the CDR3 is TGTGCCAGCAGCGGGGAAGGACTAGCGGGAGGTACGCAGTATTTT.

This chain uses TRBV7-9 with TRBJ1-5; 7 positions match TRBD1. The V gene's germline CDR1 is SEHNR and CDR2 FQNEAQ (reference sequence). Losses at the gene ends were 2 bases for V and 2 bases for J; bases not matched to a gene: 3. This CDR3 comprises 15 residues. The CDR3 region is CASSLNRGGNQPQHF. The CDR3 nucleotides read TGTGCCAGCAGCTTAAACAGGGGTGGCAATCAGCCCCAGCATTTT.

CDR3 sequence: CASSARPGQGGSYEQYF. The CDR3 DNA sequence: TGCGCCAGCAGCGCGCGACCGGGACAGGGGGGCTCCTACGAGCAGTACTTC. The chain couples TRBV4-1 to TRBJ2-7; TRBD1 aligns across 11 bases. The ends lost 5 bases at V and 0 bases at J; junction bases unmatched: 9. Germline assignment: CDR1 MGHRA and CDR2 YSYEKL. The CDR3 sequence is 17 residues long.

This clone was counted at least ten times. V gene TRBV5-5 combines with J gene TRBJ1-3; 8 bases match TRBD1. Germline values: CDR1 SGHKS, CDR2 YYEKEE (reference sequence). This CDR3 is 15 amino acids long. V lost 4 bases, J lost 7 bases, and 10 bases stayed unmatched. Here the CDR3 reads CASSGTGQGGNTIYF. The CDR3 DNA is TGTGCCAGCAGCGGGACAGGACAGGGTGGGAACACCATATATTTT.

The rearrangement links TRBV27 to TRBJ2-1; 10 bases are a match to TRBD2. Trimming took 4 bases from V and 6 from J; bases not matched to a gene: 15. Germline V lookup: CDR1 MNHEY, CDR2 SMNVEV (reference sequence). The CDR3 has 18 amino acids. The CDR3 DNA reads TGTGCCAGCAGTTCCAGGGTATCTAGCGGGAGTGGAATCAATGAGCAGTTCTTC. This gives the protein CASSSRVSSGSGINEQFF.

This sequence joins TRBV13 and TRBJ1-1; the match to TRBD1 covers 10 bases. V lost 0 bases, J lost 8 bases, and 0 bases stayed unmatched. This CDR3 has 13 amino acids. Germline lookup yields CDR1 PRHDT and CDR2 FYEKMQ (reference sequence). The CDR3: CASSLGTGGEAFF. CDR3 nucleotide sequence: TGTGCCAGCAGCTTAGGGACAGGGGGCGAAGCTTTCTTT.

The CDR3: CASSEYPAGELFF. DNA of the CDR3: TGTGCCAGCAGTGAATATCCGGCCGGGGAGCTGTTTTTT. The genes are TRBV2 and TRBJ2-2, with D hard to call. This CDR3 spans 13 amino acids. V dropped 2 bases and J dropped 6 bases, with 7 bases sitting between them. Germline-derived CDR1 and CDR2 are SNHLY and FYNNEI. The whole variable domain, filled in from reference TRBV2 and TRBJ2-2, reads EPEVTQTPSHQVTQMGQEVILRCVPISNHLYFYWYRQILGQKVEFLVSFYNNEISEKSEIFDDQFSVERPDGSNFTLKIRSTKLEDSAMYFCASSEYPAGELFFGEGSRLTVL.

The chain has TRBV25-1 and TRBJ1-1; no reliable D call. V was pared by 3 bases and J by 1 base, with 6 bases between. Germline-derived CDR1 and CDR2 are MGHDK and SYGVNS. The CDR3 sequence is 13 residues long. CDR3: CASSEDWNTEAFF. The CDR3 DNA is TGTGCCAGCAGTGAGGACTGGAACACTGAAGCTTTCTTT.

V and J are TRBV6-5 and TRBJ1-5; unclear D gene. This CDR3 has 12 amino acids. Deletions cut 4 bases from V and 2 bases from J, with 3 bases between. Germline CDR1 MNHEY, CDR2 SVGAGI. The CDR3: CASSSGNQPQHF. Written as DNA, the CDR3 is TGTGCCAGCAGTTCTGGCAATCAGCCCCAGCATTTT.

The chain employs TRBV9 and TRBJ1-2; D ambiguous. The germline gives CDR1 SGDLS, CDR2 YYNGEE. V was trimmed by 4 bases and J by 6 bases, leaving 13 bases between them. This CDR3 region has 13 residues. The DNA for the CDR3 is TGTGCCAGCAGCCAAGGGTACGGGGATGGCTACACCTTC. This codes for CASSQGYGDGYTF.

The CDR3: CASSFLGGTIYF. CDR3 bases: TGTGCCAGCAGCTTTTTAGGGGGCACCATATATTTT. The chain carries TRBV11-2 and TRBJ1-3, with D perhaps TRBD1 (6 bases). The CDR3 extends over 12 amino acids. Germline-derived CDR1 and CDR2 are SGHAT and FQNNGV. V lost 3 bases and J lost 9, with 9 bases in between.

The chain combines TRBV9 with TRBJ2-3, with no clear D. Trimming removed 3 bases at V and 5 bases at J, with 13 bases between. CDR3 length: 14 residues. The germline gives CDR1 SGDLS, CDR2 YYNGEE. In nucleotides, the CDR3 is TGTGCCAGCAGCGGAGGTTCCTCGGGAGATACGCAGTATTTT. Translation: CASSGGSSGDTQYF.

This chain connects TRBV28 to TRBJ2-7; 8 bases fit TRBD1. V trimming: 4 bases; J trimming: 6 bases; junction bases outside the gene matches: 11. Germline loops: CDR1 MDHEN, CDR2 SYDVKM. This CDR3 contains 15 residues. As DNA, the CDR3 is TGTGCCAGCAGTTCATACAGGGGGGAGGCCAGCGAGCAGTACTTC. Translating gives CASSSYRGEASEQYF.

In this sample, this clone turned up once. CDR3 region: CASSDPWTEDSTDTQYF. In DNA, the CDR3 is TGCGCCAGCAGTGATCCCTGGACGGAGGATAGCACAGATACGCAGTATTTT. The rearrangement links TRBV10-2 to TRBJ2-3, with a tentative D call TRBD2 (5 bases). CDR1 WSHSY and CDR2 SAAADI come from the germline V gene. V shed 3 bases and J shed 0 bases, with 16 bases lying between them. The CDR3 loop spans 17 amino acids.

The chain carries TRBV4-1 and TRBJ1-1; no firm D call. Trimming pared 0 bases from V and 7 bases from J, leaving 15 bases between. The CDR3 has 15 amino acids. Germline-derived CDR1 and CDR2 are MGHRA and YSYEKL. The CDR3 bases are TGCGCCAGCAGCCAAGATATGCGGAGTCGAGGTGAAGCTTTCTTT. It yields the protein CASSQDMRSRGEAFF.

The sample holds a few counts of this clone. V is TRBV30 and J is TRBJ1-1; tentative D call: TRBD1 (5 bases). Germline V gene sequence: CDR1 GTSNPN, CDR2 SVGIG (reference sequence). The CDR3 spans 11 residues. V dropped 0 bases and J dropped 10 bases, with 9 bases sitting between them. The CDR3 region has the DNA TGTGCCTGGAGTGTACCGGGGGGAGCTTTCTTT. This encodes CAWSVPGGAFF. Together with reference TRBV30 and TRBJ1-1, the CDR3 gives the full variable domain: SQTIHQWPATLVQPVGSPLSLECTVEGTSNPNLYWYRQAAGRGLQLLFYSVGIGQISSEVPQNLSASRPQDRQFILSSKKLLLSDSGFYLCAWSVPGGAFFGQGTRLTVV.

The V gene is TRBV6-5, the J gene TRBJ2-7, with a tentative D call TRBD2 (6 bases). This CDR3 comprises 15 residues. V shed 8 bases and J shed 0 bases, with 17 bases lying between them. Germline-derived CDR1 and CDR2 are MNHEY and SVGAGI. Written as DNA, the CDR3 is TGTGCCAGCCAGATAGGCGCGGGATTCTCCTACGAGCAGTACTTC. It codes for CASQIGAGFSYEQYF.

The CDR3 sequence: CASSDATGENTEAFF. CDR3 nucleotide sequence: TGTGCCAGCAGTGACGCGACAGGGGAGAACACTGAAGCTTTCTTT. The J gene is TRBJ1-1, the V gene TRBV25-1, with 8 bases fitting TRBD1. J was trimmed by 1 base and V by 3 bases; bases with no gene match: 4. Per germline, CDR1 MGHDK and CDR2 SYGVNS. The CDR3 runs to 15 residues. The full variable domain, its missing parts supplied by reference TRBV25-1 and TRBJ1-1, is EADIYQTPRYLVIGTGKKITLECSQTMGHDKMYWYQQDPGMELHLIHYSYGVNSTEKGDLSSESTVSRIRTEHFPLTLESARPSHTSQYLCASSDATGENTEAFFGQGTRLTVV.

V is TRBV9 and J is TRBJ2-3, with D perhaps TRBD2 (6 bases). This CDR3 region has 13 residues. Trimming pared 4 bases from V and 3 bases from J, leaving 9 bases between. Looked up from germline, CDR1 is SGDLS and CDR2 is YYNGEE. This chain's CDR3 is CASSFGGTDTQYF. DNA for the CDR3: TGTGCCAGCAGCTTTGGGGGGACAGATACGCAGTATTTT. Variable domain in full (rest from reference TRBV9 and TRBJ2-3): DSGVTQTPKHLITATGQRVTLRCSPRSGDLSVYWYQQSLDQGLQFLIQYYNGEERAKGNILERFSAQQFPDLHSELNLSSLELGDSALYFCASSFGGTDTQYFGPGTRLTVL.

This chain uses TRBV27 with TRBJ2-1, with TRBD2 matching 12 bases. V dropped 6 bases and J dropped 9; count of bases not matched to a gene: 12. The CDR3 has 16 residues. CDR1 is MNHEY and CDR2 is SMNVEV in the germline V gene (reference sequence). Written as DNA, the CDR3 is TGTGCCAGCAGCCTAGCCCGGACTAGCGGGAATATTGAGCAGTTCTTC. Its protein is CASSLARTSGNIEQFF.

The sample holds one count of this clone. The rearrangement joins TRBV18 to TRBJ2-3; the D is unclear. CDR1 and CDR2 (germline): KGHSH, LQKENI. V dropped 1 base and J dropped 0 bases, with 5 bases sitting between them. This CDR3 spans 14 amino acids. CDR3 in DNA: TGTGCCAGCTCACCACTTCTAAGCACAGATACGCAGTATTTT. Translated, it gives CASSPLLSTDTQYF.

This sequence joins TRBV5-1 and TRBJ2-7; no definite D call. CDR1 and CDR2 from the germline V gene are SGHRS and YFSETQ. Trimming left V 6 bases short and J 4 bases short, with 23 bases between. This CDR3 comprises 16 residues. The CDR3 loop reads CASTPSVTPVRYEQYF. CDR3 bases: TGCGCCAGCACCCCCTCCGTTACTCCGGTCCGGTACGAGCAGTACTTC.